This TCR beta chain is from a study of beta chain features in type 1 diabetes. This CDR3 contains 15 residues. V shed 2 bases and J shed 1 base, with 7 bases lying between them. The V gene's germline CDR1 is SGHNT and CDR2 YYREEE (reference sequence). Sequenced material consisted of expressed TCRB transcripts (all of the isolated RNA was reverse transcribed). Profiled with immunoSEQ multiplex PCR; TCRdb holds only in-frame clones, not every one. Of hundreds of thousands of clones listed, 14% were seen once; the top ten hold roughly 7%. The chain uses TRBV5-4 and TRBJ2-6; no firm D call. The origin of this receptor is a young man in good health. The material sequenced was central memory CD4+ T cells from blood. The CDR3: CASSFYKSGANVLTF. DNA for the CDR3: TGTGCCAGCAGCTTTTATAAGTCTGGGGCCAACGTCCTGACTTTC.